These T cell receptor beta chains were read from a single sample in a study of blood T cell repertoires in COVID-19. Sequencing was performed with immunoSEQ multiplex PCR; in TCRdb, only in-frame clones are kept and a portion is missing. The sample carries some 270,000 clones, 89% recorded once. The sequenced sample consisted of peripheral blood. These receptors originate from a woman in her thirties or forties who had recovered from COVID-19. CDR3s leave out the opening cysteine and the closing phenylalanine or tryptophan. Each record gives: J gene, V gene, D gene, CDR3 protein. The D gene is left open where the match is weak.

j_call: TRBJ2-1; v_call: TRBV12-3/TRBV12-4; d_call: TRBD2; cdr3_aa: ASKFRQGLEF
j_call: TRBJ2-3; v_call: TRBV20-1; d_call: .; cdr3_aa: SARVRDTQY
j_call: TRBJ1-2; v_call: TRBV11-2; d_call: .; cdr3_aa: ASSFRTAVNGYT
j_call: TRBJ2-2; v_call: TRBV5-1; d_call: TRBD2; cdr3_aa: ASSFWTSGGMNTGELF
j_call: TRBJ2-2; v_call: TRBV7-7; d_call: .; cdr3_aa: ASSQQGTTGELF
j_call: TRBJ1-1; v_call: TRBV12-3/TRBV12-4; d_call: .; cdr3_aa: ASSTPTEAF
j_call: TRBJ1-2; v_call: TRBV19; d_call: TRBD1; cdr3_aa: ASYRGNYGYT
j_call: TRBJ1-4; v_call: TRBV29-1; d_call: .; cdr3_aa: SGGHGGKLF
j_call: TRBJ2-1; v_call: TRBV14; d_call: .; cdr3_aa: ASSQVRPGEQF
j_call: TRBJ1-2; v_call: TRBV29-1; d_call: .; cdr3_aa: SVEDRRRGNYGYT
j_call: TRBJ1-4; v_call: TRBV24-1; d_call: .; cdr3_aa: ATKGVEEKLF
j_call: TRBJ2-5; v_call: TRBV5-6; d_call: TRBD2; cdr3_aa: ASQLGTRTQETQY
j_call: TRBJ1-2; v_call: TRBV2; d_call: .; cdr3_aa: ASSEKTVRSYGYT
j_call: TRBJ1-5; v_call: TRBV20-1; d_call: .; cdr3_aa: SASLGARQPQH
j_call: TRBJ2-1; v_call: TRBV2; d_call: .; cdr3_aa: ASTSDSGTPGVSEQF
j_call: TRBJ2-5; v_call: TRBV7-2; d_call: TRBD1; cdr3_aa: ASSLRDRGRETQY
j_call: TRBJ1-6; v_call: TRBV6-5; d_call: TRBD1; cdr3_aa: ASSTGTAGPLH
j_call: TRBJ1-2; v_call: TRBV21-1; d_call: .; cdr3_aa: ASSRRDRYYGYT
j_call: TRBJ1-1; v_call: TRBV3-1/TRBV3-2; d_call: .; cdr3_aa: ASSQRPQGSEAF
j_call: TRBJ1-3; v_call: TRBV15; d_call: .; cdr3_aa: ATSSGRVVPSGNTIY
j_call: TRBJ2-1; v_call: TRBV7-9; d_call: TRBD2; cdr3_aa: ASSHARGTINEQF
j_call: TRBJ1-2; v_call: TRBV18; d_call: .; cdr3_aa: ASSRLGQNYGYT
j_call: TRBJ2-1; v_call: TRBV6-5; d_call: .; cdr3_aa: ASSYDAGSSYNEQF
j_call: TRBJ2-7; v_call: TRBV5-1; d_call: .; cdr3_aa: ASSLVSFSNEQY
j_call: TRBJ2-1; v_call: TRBV11-3; d_call: TRBD2; cdr3_aa: ASSSRRSGGLGEQF
j_call: TRBJ1-4; v_call: TRBV7-9; d_call: .; cdr3_aa: ASSSTGLNEKLF
j_call: TRBJ2-3; v_call: TRBV7-2; d_call: TRBD2; cdr3_aa: ASSPGGGGADTQY
j_call: TRBJ2-5; v_call: TRBV25-1; d_call: TRBD1; cdr3_aa: ASSEAYRGLQETQY